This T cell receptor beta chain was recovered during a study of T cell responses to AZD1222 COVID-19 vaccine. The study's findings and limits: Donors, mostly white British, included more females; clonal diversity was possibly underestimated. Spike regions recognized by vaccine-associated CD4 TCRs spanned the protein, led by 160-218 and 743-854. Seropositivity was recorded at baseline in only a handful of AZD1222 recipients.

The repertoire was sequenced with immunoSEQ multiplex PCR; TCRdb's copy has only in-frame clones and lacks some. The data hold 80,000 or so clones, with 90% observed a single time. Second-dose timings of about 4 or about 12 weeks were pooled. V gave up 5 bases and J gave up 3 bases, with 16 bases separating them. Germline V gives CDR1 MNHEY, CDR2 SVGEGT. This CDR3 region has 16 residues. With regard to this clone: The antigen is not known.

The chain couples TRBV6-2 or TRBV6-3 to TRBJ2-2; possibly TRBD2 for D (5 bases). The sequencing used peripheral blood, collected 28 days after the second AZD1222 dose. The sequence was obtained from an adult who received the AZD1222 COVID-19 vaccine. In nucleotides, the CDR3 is TGTGCCAGCAGTGGACTGCGTGATAAGTACACCGGGGAGCTGTTTTTT. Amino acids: CASSGLRDKYTGELFF.